This entry is about one TCR beta chain. Its antigen is as yet unknown. TCRdb reprocessed the reads with MiXCR, giving one entry per CDR3 protein. The table includes about 530,000 distinct CDR3 sequences, 26% detected once. This entry comes from a study of T cell repertoires in cytomegalovirus infection. The wider study: Based on public TCR beta signatures, there were indications of CMV infection and of a matching HLA type. Points from the study as a whole: CMV-specific TCR beta clonotypes restricted by HLA-C were the ones dominating the ex vivo response. Cumulative frequency (of public TCR beta family members) identified carriers of CMV plus the relevant HLA.

The CDR3 runs to 15 residues. Per the germline V gene, CDR1 is MNHEY and CDR2 is SVGAGI. The V gene lost 7 bases and the J gene lost 3 bases, with 18 bases spanning the gap. This TCR came from a human donor in good health (CMV status not recorded). Some clones in this sample may be carry-over from other donors' samples. Sequencing was performed on PBMCs. This chain connects TRBV6-5 to TRBJ1-1; D is unresolved. The CDR3 bases are TGTGCCAGCACCTACCGGGAGGATTCCGACACTGAAGCTTTCTTT. Translation gives CASTYREDSDTEAFF.